A selection of T cell receptor beta chains follows, all from one sample in a study of Graves' ophthalmopathy and Graves' hyperthyroidism. TCRdb processed the multiplex PCR reads anew with MiXCR; each CDR3 protein has one entry. The sample has 450,000 or so distinct CDR3 sequences; roughly an eighth are singletons. Sequencing used blood. The receptors originated from a woman aged 30 to 39 with Graves' ophthalmopathy. Both conserved end residues are trimmed from each CDR3.

j_call | v_call | cdr3_aa
TRBJ2-5 | TRBV20-1 | SAYTSGQETQY
TRBJ1-6 | TRBV20-1 | SALGPPGASSPLH
TRBJ2-7 | TRBV28 | ASSFLQGGDEQY
TRBJ2-3 | TRBV11-2 | ASSLERGSTDTQY
TRBJ1-5 | TRBV20-1 | SASERGRNQPQH
TRBJ1-5 | TRBV20-1 | SLGTGENQPQH
TRBJ1-5 | TRBV15 | ATAAGDQPQH
TRBJ2-7 | TRBV5-1 | ASSLASRSSYEQY
TRBJ1-2 | TRBV3-1 | ASSHRGSGYT
TRBJ1-5 | TRBV30 | AWSADRSNQPQH
TRBJ1-1 | TRBV6-1 | ASSPTGRGAEAF
TRBJ2-7 | TRBV6-2/TRBV6-3 | ASSAGEREVYEQY
TRBJ1-1 | TRBV10-3 | AINRQVNTEAF
TRBJ1-3 | TRBV7-2 | ASSQTGGVGNTIY
TRBJ2-2 | TRBV30 | AWSVSGRRTGELF
TRBJ2-2 | TRBV7-8 | ASSSRGAGELF
TRBJ1-1 | TRBV27 | ASRLGTGNTEAF
TRBJ1-5 | TRBV28 | ASSLFGTGEINQPQH
TRBJ1-1 | TRBV5-1 | ASSSRLGRNTEAF
TRBJ2-2 | TRBV19 | ASNPNWGSRAGELF
TRBJ2-1 | TRBV15 | ATSRVQEQF
TRBJ1-5 | TRBV28 | ASRSGNQPQH
TRBJ1-3 | TRBV27 | ASSFSGTGNTIY
TRBJ1-2 | TRBV6-1 | ASRHPRTGRAYGYT
TRBJ1-2 | TRBV6-5 | ASSYSRGVGYT
TRBJ1-2 | TRBV12-3/TRBV12-4 | ASSYQGAGYGYT
TRBJ2-7 | TRBV7-9 | ASSDGQGFSYEQY
TRBJ2-7 | TRBV25-1 | ASSETGLYEQY
TRBJ1-5 | TRBV28 | ASSLGQEEQPQH
TRBJ1-1 | TRBV5-1 | ASSLASSGVGGTEAF
TRBJ2-5 | TRBV9 | ASSVGGGEETKY
TRBJ1-2 | TRBV20-1 | SARDWGTVQYHGYT